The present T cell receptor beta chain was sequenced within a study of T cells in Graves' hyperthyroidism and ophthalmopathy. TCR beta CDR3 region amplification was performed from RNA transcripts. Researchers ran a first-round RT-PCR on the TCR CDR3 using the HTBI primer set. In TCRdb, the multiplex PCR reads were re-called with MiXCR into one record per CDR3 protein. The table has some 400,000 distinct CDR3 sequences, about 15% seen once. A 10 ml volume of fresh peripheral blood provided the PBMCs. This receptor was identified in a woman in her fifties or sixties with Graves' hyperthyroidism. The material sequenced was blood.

CDR3 sequence (DNA): TGTGCCAGTAGTATAGGACGGGGGGCGCGTGGCTACACCTTC. Translating it yields CASSIGRGARGYTF. The chain uses TRBV19 and TRBJ1-2, with D perhaps matching TRBD1 (6 bases). Germline-derived CDR1 and CDR2 are LNHDA and SQIVND (reference sequence). V gave up 1 base and J gave up 7 bases, with 13 bases separating them. The CDR3 has 14 residues.